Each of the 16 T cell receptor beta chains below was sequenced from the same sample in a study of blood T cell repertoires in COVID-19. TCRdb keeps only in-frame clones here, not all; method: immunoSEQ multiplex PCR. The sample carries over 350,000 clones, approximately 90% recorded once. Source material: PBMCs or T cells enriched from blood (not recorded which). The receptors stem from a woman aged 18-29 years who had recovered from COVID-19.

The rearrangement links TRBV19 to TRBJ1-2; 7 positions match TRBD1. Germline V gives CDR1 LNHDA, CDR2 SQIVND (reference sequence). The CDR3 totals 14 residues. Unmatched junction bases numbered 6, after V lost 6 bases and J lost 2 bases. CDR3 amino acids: CASRPPGQNYGYTF. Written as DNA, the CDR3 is TGTGCCAGTAGACCCCCGGGACAGAACTATGGCTACACCTTC.

The DNA for the CDR3 is TGTGCCAGCAGCCTAGACCCGAGTAAAGTTGAAGCTTTCTTT. Protein sequence: CASSLDPSKVEAFF. The chain has TRBV7-9 and TRBJ1-1; D not resolved. V was shortened by 5 bases and J by 7 bases, with 17 bases between the two germline ends. Germline-derived CDR1 and CDR2 are SEHNR and FQNEAQ (reference sequence). The CDR3 is 14 residues long.

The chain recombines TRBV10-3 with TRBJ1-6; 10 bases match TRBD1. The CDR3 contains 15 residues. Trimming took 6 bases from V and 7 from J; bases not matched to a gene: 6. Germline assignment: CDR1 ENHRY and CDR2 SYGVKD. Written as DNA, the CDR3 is TGTGCCATCAGGCCGGGACAGGGGAAAAATTCACCCCTCCACTTT. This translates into CAIRPGQGKNSPLHF.

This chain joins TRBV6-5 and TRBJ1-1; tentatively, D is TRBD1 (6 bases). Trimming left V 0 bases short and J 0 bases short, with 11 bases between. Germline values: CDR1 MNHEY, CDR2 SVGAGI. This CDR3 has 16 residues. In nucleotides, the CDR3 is TGTGCCAGCAGTTACTCAAAAACAGGGATGAACACTGAAGCTTTCTTT. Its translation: CASSYSKTGMNTEAFF.

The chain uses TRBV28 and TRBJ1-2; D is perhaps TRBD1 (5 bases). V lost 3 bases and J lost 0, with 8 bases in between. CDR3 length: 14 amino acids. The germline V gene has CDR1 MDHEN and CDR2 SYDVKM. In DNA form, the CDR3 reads TGTGCCAGCAGTTTCGGAGGGGCTAACTATGGCTACACCTTC. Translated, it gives CASSFGGANYGYTF.

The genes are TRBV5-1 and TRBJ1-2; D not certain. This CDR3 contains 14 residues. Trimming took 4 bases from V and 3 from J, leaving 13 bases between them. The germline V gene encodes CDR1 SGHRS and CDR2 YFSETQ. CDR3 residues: CASSAGGIDYGYTF. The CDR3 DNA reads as TGCGCCAGCAGCGCGGGAGGGATCGACTATGGCTACACCTTC.

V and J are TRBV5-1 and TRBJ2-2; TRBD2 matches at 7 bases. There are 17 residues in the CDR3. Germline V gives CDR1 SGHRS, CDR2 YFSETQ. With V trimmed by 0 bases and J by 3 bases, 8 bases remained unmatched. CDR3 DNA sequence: TGCGCCAGCAGCTTGGCCTCGACTAGCCGAGACACCGGGGAGCTGTTTTTT. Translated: CASSLASTSRDTGELFF.

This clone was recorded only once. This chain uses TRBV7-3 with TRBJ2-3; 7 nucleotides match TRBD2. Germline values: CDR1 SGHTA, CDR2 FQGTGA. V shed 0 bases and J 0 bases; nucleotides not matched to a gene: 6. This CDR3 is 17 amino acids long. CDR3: CASSLTGGWMSTDTQYF. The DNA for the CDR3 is TGTGCCAGCAGCTTAACCGGGGGGTGGATGAGCACAGATACGCAGTATTTT. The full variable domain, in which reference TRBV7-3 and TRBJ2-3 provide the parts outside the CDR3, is GAGVSQTPSNKVTEKGKYVELRCDPISGHTALYWYRQSLGQGPEFLIYFQGTGAADDSGLPNDRFFAVRPEGSVSTLKIQRTERGDSAVYLCASSLTGGWMSTDTQYFGPGTRLTVL.

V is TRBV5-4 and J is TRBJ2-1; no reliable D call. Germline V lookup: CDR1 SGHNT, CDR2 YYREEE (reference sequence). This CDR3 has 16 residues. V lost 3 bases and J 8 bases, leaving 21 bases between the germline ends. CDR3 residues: CASSSYPSIYPHEQFF. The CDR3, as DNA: TGTGCCAGCAGCTCTTACCCCTCTATTTATCCGCATGAGCAGTTCTTC.

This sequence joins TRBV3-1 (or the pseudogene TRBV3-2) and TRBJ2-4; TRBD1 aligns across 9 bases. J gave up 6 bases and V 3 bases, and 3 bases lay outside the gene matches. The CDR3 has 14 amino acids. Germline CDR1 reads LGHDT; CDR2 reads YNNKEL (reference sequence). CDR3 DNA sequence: TGTGCCAGCAGCCAGGGGACAGGGTCAAACATTCAGTACTTC. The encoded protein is CASSQGTGSNIQYF.

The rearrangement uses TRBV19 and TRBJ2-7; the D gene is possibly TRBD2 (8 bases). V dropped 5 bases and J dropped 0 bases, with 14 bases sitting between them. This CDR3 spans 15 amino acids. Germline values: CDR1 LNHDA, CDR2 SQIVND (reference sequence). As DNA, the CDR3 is TGTGCCAGTAGTGTAGCGGGACAGAGCTCCTACGAGCAGTACTTC. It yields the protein CASSVAGQSSYEQYF.

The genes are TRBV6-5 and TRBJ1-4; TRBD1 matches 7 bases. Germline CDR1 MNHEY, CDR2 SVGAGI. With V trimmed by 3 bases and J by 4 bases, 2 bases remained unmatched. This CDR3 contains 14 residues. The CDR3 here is CASSYRQGNEKLFF. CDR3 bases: TGTGCCAGCAGTTATAGACAGGGTAATGAAAAACTGTTTTTT.

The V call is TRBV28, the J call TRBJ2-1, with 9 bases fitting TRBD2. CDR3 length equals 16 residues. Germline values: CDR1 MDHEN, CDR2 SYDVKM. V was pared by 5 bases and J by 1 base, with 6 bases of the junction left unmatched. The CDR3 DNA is TGTGCCAGCAGTATGTTAGCGGGGGCTTCCTACAATGAGCAGTTCTTC. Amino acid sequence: CASSMLAGASYNEQFF. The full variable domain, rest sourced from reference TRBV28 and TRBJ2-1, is DVKVTQSSRYLVKRTGEKVFLECVQDMDHENMFWYRQDPGLGLRLIYFSYDVKMKEKGDIPEGYSVSREKKERFSLILESASTNQTSMYLCASSMLAGASYNEQFFGPGTRLTVL.

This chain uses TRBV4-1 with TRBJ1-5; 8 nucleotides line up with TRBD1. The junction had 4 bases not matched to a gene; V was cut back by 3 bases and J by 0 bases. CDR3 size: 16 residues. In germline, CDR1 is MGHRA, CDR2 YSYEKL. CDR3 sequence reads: CASSHLTGDSNQPQHF. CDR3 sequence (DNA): TGCGCCAGCAGCCACCTGACAGGGGATAGCAATCAGCCCCAGCATTTT.

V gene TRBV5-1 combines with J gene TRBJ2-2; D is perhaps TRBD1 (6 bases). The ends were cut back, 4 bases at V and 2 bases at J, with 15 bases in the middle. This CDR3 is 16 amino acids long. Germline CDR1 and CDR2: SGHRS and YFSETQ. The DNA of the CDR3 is TGCGCCAGCAGCGCATGGGGGCAGGCTAACACCGGGGAGCTGTTTTTT. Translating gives CASSAWGQANTGELFF.

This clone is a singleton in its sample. In DNA, the CDR3 is TGTGCCAGCAGTGCCACCCTTAGGGGAAGCAATCAGCCCCAGCATTTT. The encoded protein is CASSATLRGSNQPQHF. The chain carries TRBV6-1 and TRBJ1-5, with D perhaps TRBD1 (5 bases). V lost 4 bases to trimming and J lost 1 base, with 14 bases between them. Germline V gives CDR1 MNHNS, CDR2 SASEGT. The CDR3 is 16 amino acids.